This section outlines one T cell receptor beta chain sequence together with its context. These data come from a study of cytomegalovirus exposure and HLA in healthy donors. Both 60 Vbeta primers and 13 Jbeta primers went into the PCR. The repertoire was sequenced with immunoSEQ multiplex PCR; TCRdb's copy has only in-frame clones and lacks some. The sample has 85,000 to 130,000 clones, 65% to 80% seen once. Per the germline V gene, CDR1 is SGHKS and CDR2 is YYEKEE (reference sequence). CDR3 length equals 13 residues. V lost 5 bases, J lost 6 bases, and 15 bases lay in between. Sequencing was done on a sample of PBMCs. The J gene is TRBJ2-7, the V gene TRBV5-5, with D maybe TRBD1 (6 bases). The clonotype originates from a man in his fifties or sixties in good health and CMV-seronegative. CDR3 residues: CASSSPGASEQYF. In DNA form, the CDR3 reads TGTGCCAGCAGTTCCCCAGGGGCCAGCGAGCAGTACTTC. Based on the CDR3 plus reference TRBV5-5 and TRBJ2-7, the full variable domain is DAGVTQSPTHLIKTRGQQVTLRCSPISGHKSVSWYQQVLGQGPQFIFQYYEKEERGRGNFPDRFSARQFPNYSSELNVNALLLGDSALYLCASSSPGASEQYFGPGTRLTVT.